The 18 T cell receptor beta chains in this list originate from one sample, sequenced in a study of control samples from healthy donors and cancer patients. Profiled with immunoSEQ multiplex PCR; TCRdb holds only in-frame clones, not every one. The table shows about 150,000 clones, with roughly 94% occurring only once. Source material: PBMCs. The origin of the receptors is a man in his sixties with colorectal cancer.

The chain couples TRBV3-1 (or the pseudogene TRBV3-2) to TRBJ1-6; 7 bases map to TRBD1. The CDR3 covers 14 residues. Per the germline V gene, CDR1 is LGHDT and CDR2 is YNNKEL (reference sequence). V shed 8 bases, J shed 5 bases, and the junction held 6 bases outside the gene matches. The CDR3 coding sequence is TGTGCCAGCCGCCGCGGGACAGATAATTCACCCCTCCACTTT. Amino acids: CASRRGTDNSPLHF.

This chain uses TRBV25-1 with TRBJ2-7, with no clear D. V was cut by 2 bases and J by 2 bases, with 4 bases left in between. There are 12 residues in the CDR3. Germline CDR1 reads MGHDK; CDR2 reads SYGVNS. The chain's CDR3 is CASSERAYEQYF. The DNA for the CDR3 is TGTGCCAGCAGTGAACGGGCCTACGAGCAGTACTTC.

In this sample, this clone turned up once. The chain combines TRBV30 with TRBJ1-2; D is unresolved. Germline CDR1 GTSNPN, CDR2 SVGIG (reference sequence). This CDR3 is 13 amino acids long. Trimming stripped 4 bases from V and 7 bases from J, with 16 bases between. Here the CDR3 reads CAWTYGPSFGYTF. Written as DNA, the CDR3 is TGTGCCTGGACCTACGGCCCGAGCTTTGGCTACACCTTC.

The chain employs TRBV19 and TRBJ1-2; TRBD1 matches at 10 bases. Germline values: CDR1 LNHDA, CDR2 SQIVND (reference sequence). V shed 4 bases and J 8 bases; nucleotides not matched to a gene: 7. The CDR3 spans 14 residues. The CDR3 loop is CASSSRDRGRGYTF. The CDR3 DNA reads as TGTGCCAGTAGTAGCCGGGACAGGGGTCGGGGCTACACCTTC.

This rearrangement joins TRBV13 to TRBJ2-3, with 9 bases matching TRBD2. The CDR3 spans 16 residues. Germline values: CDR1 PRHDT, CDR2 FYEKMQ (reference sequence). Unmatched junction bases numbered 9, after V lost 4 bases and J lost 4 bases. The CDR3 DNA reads TGTGCCAGCAGCTCCCGGGTGGCTAGCGGGGCAGATACGCAGTATTTT. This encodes CASSSRVASGADTQYF.

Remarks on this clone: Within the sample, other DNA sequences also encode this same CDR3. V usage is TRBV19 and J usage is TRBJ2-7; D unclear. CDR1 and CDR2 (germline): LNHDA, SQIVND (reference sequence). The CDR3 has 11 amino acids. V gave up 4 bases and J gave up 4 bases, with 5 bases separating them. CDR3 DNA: TGTGCCAGTAGTAGTCGGTACGAGCAGTACTTC. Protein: CASSSRYEQYF.

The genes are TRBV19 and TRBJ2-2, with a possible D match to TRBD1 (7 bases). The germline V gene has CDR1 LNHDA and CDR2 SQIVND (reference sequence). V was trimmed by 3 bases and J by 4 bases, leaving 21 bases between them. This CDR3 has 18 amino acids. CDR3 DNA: TGTGCCAGTAGTATTCCAACAGGGGAGGTGGGGAGCACCGGGGAGCTGTTTTTT. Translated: CASSIPTGEVGSTGELFF.

CDR3 amino acids: CAISETGQPRPQHF. CDR3 bases: TGTGCCATCAGTGAGACAGGACAGCCTCGGCCCCAGCATTTT. The chain uses TRBV10-3 and TRBJ1-5; TRBD1 might be the D (6 bases). The V gene's germline CDR1 is ENHRY and CDR2 SYGVKD. This CDR3 region has 14 residues. The germline V and J ends were trimmed by 2 bases and 9 bases, with 14 bases remaining between them.

CDR3 sequence reads: CASSIEGASEKLFF. The CDR3 nucleotides read TGTGCCAGTAGTATAGAGGGGGCATCTGAAAAACTGTTTTTT. The V call is TRBV19, the J call TRBJ1-4; D is possibly TRBD1 (6 bases). V was pared by 0 bases and J by 7 bases, with 9 bases between. This CDR3 is built from 14 residues. Germline loops: CDR1 LNHDA, CDR2 SQIVND (reference sequence).

CDR3 protein: CASSLRADTEAFF. As DNA, the CDR3 is TGTGCCAGCAGCTTAAGGGCGGACACTGAAGCTTTCTTT. J is TRBJ1-1 and V is TRBV7-9; D gene ambiguous. Germline CDR1 and CDR2: SEHNR and FQNEAQ (reference sequence). Trimming stripped 2 bases from V and 3 bases from J, with 7 bases between. There are 13 residues in the CDR3.

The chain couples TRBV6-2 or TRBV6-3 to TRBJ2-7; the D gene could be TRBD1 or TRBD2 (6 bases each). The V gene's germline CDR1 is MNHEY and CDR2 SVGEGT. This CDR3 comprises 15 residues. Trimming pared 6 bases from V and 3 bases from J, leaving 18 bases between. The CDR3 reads CASSPQGRRGYEQYF. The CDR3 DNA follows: TGTGCCAGCAGCCCACAGGGCAGGCGGGGCTACGAGCAGTACTTC.

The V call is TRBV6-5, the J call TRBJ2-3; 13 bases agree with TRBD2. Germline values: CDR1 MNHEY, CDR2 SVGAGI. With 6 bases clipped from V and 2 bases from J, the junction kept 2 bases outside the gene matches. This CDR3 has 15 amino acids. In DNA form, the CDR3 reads TGTGCCAGCAGACTAGCGGGGGGGATCACAGATACGCAGTATTTT. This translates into CASRLAGGITDTQYF.

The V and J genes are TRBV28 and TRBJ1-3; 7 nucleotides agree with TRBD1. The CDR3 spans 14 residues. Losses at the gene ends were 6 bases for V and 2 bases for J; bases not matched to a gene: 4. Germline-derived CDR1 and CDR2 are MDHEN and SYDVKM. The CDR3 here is CASRRGTAGNTIYF. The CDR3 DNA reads TGTGCCAGCAGGCGAGGGACAGCTGGAAACACCATATATTTT.

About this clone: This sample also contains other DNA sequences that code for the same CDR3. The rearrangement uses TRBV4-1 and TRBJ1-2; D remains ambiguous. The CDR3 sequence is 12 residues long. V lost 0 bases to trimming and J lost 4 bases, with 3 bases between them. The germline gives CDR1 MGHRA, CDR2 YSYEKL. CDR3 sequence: CASSQDSYGYTF. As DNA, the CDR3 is TGCGCCAGCAGCCAAGATAGCTATGGCTACACCTTC.

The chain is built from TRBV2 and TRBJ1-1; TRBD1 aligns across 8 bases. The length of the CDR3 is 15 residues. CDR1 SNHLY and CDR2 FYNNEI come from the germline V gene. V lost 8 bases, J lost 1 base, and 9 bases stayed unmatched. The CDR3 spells CASGGKGTGNTEAFF. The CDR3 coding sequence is TGTGCCAGCGGGGGGAAAGGGACAGGGAACACTGAAGCTTTCTTT.

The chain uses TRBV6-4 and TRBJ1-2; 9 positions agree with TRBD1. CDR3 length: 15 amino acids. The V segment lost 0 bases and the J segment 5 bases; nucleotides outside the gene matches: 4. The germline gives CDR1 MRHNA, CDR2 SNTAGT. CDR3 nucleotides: TGTGCCAGCAGTGACTCCGGACAGGGGCTTTATGGCTACACCTTC. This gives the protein CASSDSGQGLYGYTF.

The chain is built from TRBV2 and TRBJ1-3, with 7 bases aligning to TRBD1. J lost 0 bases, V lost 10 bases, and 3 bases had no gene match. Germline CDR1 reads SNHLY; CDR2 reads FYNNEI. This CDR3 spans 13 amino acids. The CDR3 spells CAIGTDSGNTIYF. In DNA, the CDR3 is TGTGCCATTGGGACAGACTCTGGAAACACCATATATTTT.

CDR3 in amino acids: CASSFSLGQGGQPQHF. The CDR3 region has the DNA TGTGCCAGTAGTTTCTCCCTGGGACAGGGTGGCCAGCCCCAGCATTTT. The chain joins TRBV19 to TRBJ1-5; 9 positions agree with TRBD1. The V and J ends lost 5 bases and 7 bases, in that order; junction bases with no gene match: 12. CDR1 and CDR2 (germline): LNHDA, SQIVND (reference sequence). There are 16 residues in the CDR3.